This is a list of T cell receptor beta chains from one sample in a study of blood T cell repertoires in COVID-19. Profiled with immunoSEQ multiplex PCR; TCRdb holds only in-frame clones, not every one. This sample carries about 210,000 clones, 88% of them seen once, and the ten largest clones take roughly 2.5%. The sequenced sample was PBMCs or T cells enriched from blood (not recorded which). The receptors shown here come from a woman aged 35 to 49 with acute COVID-19. The CDR3 runs from the conserved cysteine through the conserved F or W. D genes are given only for firm matches. A clone size is listed for some rows: how often the clone was seen (once, few, many), or a class if it is expanded.

J: TRBJ1-2
D: TRBD1
V: TRBV7-9
size: .
CDR3: CASSPGGQGVGYTF
DNA: TGTGCCAGCAGCCCAGGGGGCCAGGGGGTTGGCTACACCTTC

J: TRBJ2-1
D: .
V: TRBV5-4
size: .
CDR3: CASSLVVSGAYNEQFF
DNA: TGTGCCAGCAGCTTGGTAGTTAGCGGTGCCTACAATGAGCAGTTCTTC

J: TRBJ1-1
D: TRBD1
V: TRBV25-1
size: .
CDR3: CASSPLTGGFTEAFF
DNA: TGTGCCAGCAGTCCGCTGACAGGGGGCTTTACTGAAGCTTTCTTT

J: TRBJ1-2
D: TRBD1
V: TRBV30
size: few
CDR3: CAWTKGQISYGYTF
DNA: TGTGCCTGGACTAAGGGACAGATTTCCTATGGCTACACCTTC

J: TRBJ1-4
D: TRBD1
V: TRBV15
size: .
CDR3: CATAAGQGSEKLFF
DNA: TGTGCCACCGCGGCCGGACAGGGGAGTGAAAAACTGTTTTTT

J: TRBJ2-7
D: TRBD1
V: TRBV5-1
size: once
CDR3: CASSLGDRDEQYF
DNA: TGCGCCAGCAGCTTGGGGGACAGGGACGAGCAGTACTTC

J: TRBJ1-6
D: .
V: TRBV28
size: .
CDR3: CASSFGGAPGDNSPLHF
DNA: TGTGCCAGCAGTTTCGGGGGGGCGCCCGGTGATAATTCACCCCTCCACTTT

J: TRBJ2-2
D: TRBD2
V: TRBV7-2
size: .
CDR3: CASSSGTSGRNTGELFF
DNA: TGTGCCAGCAGCTCCGGAACTAGCGGGAGGAACACCGGGGAGCTGTTTTTT

J: TRBJ1-2
D: .
V: TRBV11-2
size: .
CDR3: CASSPSITNYGYTF
DNA: TGTGCCAGCAGCCCGTCTATAACTAACTATGGCTACACCTTC

J: TRBJ2-5
D: TRBD2
V: TRBV19
size: .
CDR3: CASSIRGGNQETQYF
DNA: TGTGCCAGTAGTATTCGGGGGGGCAACCAAGAGACCCAGTACTTC

J: TRBJ1-4
D: TRBD1
V: TRBV19
size: .
CDR3: CASSLGQGATNEKLFF
DNA: TGTGCCAGTAGTCTAGGACAGGGGGCAACTAATGAAAAACTGTTTTTT

J: TRBJ1-3
D: .
V: TRBV4-1
size: .
CDR3: CASSHPRTSGNTIYF
DNA: TGCGCCAGCAGCCACCCCAGGACATCCGGAAACACCATATATTTT

J: TRBJ1-1
D: TRBD1
V: TRBV10-2
size: .
CDR3: CATLSGQGRTEAFF
DNA: TGCGCCACGCTGTCGGGACAGGGGAGAACTGAAGCTTTCTTT

J: TRBJ2-5
D: .
V: TRBV14
size: .
CDR3: CASSARGTQYF
DNA: TGTGCCAGCAGTGCGCGGGGGACCCAGTACTTC

J: TRBJ1-5
D: TRBD1
V: TRBV30
size: .
CDR3: CAWSSGGVQPQHF
DNA: TGTGCCTGGAGTTCAGGGGGCGTCCAGCCCCAGCATTTT

J: TRBJ2-3
D: .
V: TRBV19
size: many
CDR3: CASRSSADTQYF
DNA: TGTGCCAGTAGGAGTTCCGCAGATACGCAGTATTTT